The rows below give T cell receptor beta chains drawn from one sample of a study of cytomegalovirus exposure and HLA in healthy donors. TCRdb keeps only in-frame clones here, not all; method: immunoSEQ multiplex PCR. The repertoire includes fewer than 250,000 clones, 60% to 80% of them detected once, and 3.1% sits in the top ten. Sequenced sample: PBMCs. These receptors came from a woman in her 30s in good health and CMV-seropositive. Both conserved end residues are trimmed from each CDR3. The order of the fields is V gene, J gene, CDR3 protein.

V: TRBV9
J: TRBJ2-3
CDR3: ASSGSGSWTDTQY

V: TRBV9
J: TRBJ2-3
CDR3: ASSVDGRGTDTQY

V: TRBV19
J: TRBJ1-2
CDR3: ASTMTGYGYT

V: TRBV28
J: TRBJ1-5
CDR3: ASQEATGDQPQH

V: TRBV19
J: TRBJ2-1
CDR3: ASSILGQGNEQF

V: TRBV19
J: TRBJ2-1
CDR3: ASSAVSGVLRQF

V: TRBV11-1
J: TRBJ2-5
CDR3: ASSLRRREETQY

V: TRBV25-1
J: TRBJ2-1
CDR3: ASSEGPSYNEQF

V: TRBV7-9
J: .
CDR3: ASSSPGLASYEQY

V: TRBV4-2
J: TRBJ2-1
CDR3: ASSPRAGGQDFNEQF

V: TRBV6-5
J: TRBJ2-7
CDR3: ASRTDTYEQY

V: TRBV7-9
J: TRBJ1-3
CDR3: ASSLRRGGRETDTIY

V: TRBV6-7
J: TRBJ2-1
CDR3: ASSYSIGAGSDNEQF

V: TRBV28
J: TRBJ1-2
CDR3: ASRTDYGYT

V: TRBV28
J: TRBJ2-3
CDR3: ASSTFGGSTDTQY

V: TRBV5-1
J: TRBJ1-4
CDR3: ASSLDRANEKLF

V: TRBV9
J: TRBJ2-7
CDR3: ASSAGPSTSGSYEQY

V: TRBV18
J: TRBJ1-5
CDR3: ASSPGHWQPQH

V: TRBV5-1
J: TRBJ2-7
CDR3: ASSYRDRVGPYEQY

V: TRBV12-2
J: TRBJ2-5
CDR3: ASRLEAGGSQETQY

V: TRBV7-6
J: TRBJ2-7
CDR3: ASSAQQGYEQY

V: TRBV18
J: TRBJ2-4
CDR3: ASSPVESKNIQY

V: TRBV5-1
J: TRBJ2-3
CDR3: ASSLDEAGGFTDTQY

V: TRBV6-6
J: TRBJ2-1
CDR3: ASRPTSGTYNEQF

V: TRBV5-1
J: TRBJ1-2
CDR3: ASSLGQTQNYGYT

V: TRBV19
J: TRBJ2-1
CDR3: ASSMGVGLSYNEQF

V: TRBV6-5
J: TRBJ2-2
CDR3: ASSVGGGSTGELF

V: TRBV7-7
J: TRBJ2-3
CDR3: ASKRLGDTSTDTQY